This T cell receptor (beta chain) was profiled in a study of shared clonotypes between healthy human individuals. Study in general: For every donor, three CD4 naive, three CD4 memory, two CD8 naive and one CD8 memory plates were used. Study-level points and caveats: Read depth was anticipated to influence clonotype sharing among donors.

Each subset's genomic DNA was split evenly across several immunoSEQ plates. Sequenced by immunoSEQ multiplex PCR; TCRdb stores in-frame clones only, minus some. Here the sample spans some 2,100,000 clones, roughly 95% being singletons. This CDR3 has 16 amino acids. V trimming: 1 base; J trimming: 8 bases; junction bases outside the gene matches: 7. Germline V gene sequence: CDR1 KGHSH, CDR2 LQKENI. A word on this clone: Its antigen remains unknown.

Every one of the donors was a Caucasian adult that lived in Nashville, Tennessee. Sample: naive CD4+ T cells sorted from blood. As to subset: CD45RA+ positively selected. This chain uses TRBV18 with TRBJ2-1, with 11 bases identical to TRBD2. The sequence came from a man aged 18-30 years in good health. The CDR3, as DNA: TGTGCCAGCTCACCACTAGGTAGCGGGGGGGCCGATGAGCAGTTCTTC. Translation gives CASSPLGSGGADEQFF.